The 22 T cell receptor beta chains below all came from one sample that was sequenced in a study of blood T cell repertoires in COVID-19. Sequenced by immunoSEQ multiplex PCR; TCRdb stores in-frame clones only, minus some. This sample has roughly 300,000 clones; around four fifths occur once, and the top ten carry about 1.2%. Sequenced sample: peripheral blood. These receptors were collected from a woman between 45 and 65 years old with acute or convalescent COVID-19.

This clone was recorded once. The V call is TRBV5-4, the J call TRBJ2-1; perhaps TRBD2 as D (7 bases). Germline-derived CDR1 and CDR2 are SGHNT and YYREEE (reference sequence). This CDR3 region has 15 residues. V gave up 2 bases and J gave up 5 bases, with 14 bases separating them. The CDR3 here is CASSLGGGADNEQFF. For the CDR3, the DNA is TGTGCCAGCAGCTTAGGTGGGGGGGCAGACAATGAGCAGTTCTTC.

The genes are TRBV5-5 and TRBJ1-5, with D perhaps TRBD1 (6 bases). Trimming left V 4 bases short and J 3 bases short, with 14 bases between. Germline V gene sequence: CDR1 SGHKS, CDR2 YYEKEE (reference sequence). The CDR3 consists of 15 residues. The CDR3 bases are TGTGCCAGCAGCATTGGGACACCACTCAATCAGCCCCAGCATTTT. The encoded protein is CASSIGTPLNQPQHF. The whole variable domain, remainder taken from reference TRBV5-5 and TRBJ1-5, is DAGVTQSPTHLIKTRGQQVTLRCSPISGHKSVSWYQQVLGQGPQFIFQYYEKEERGRGNFPDRFSARQFPNYSSELNVNALLLGDSALYLCASSIGTPLNQPQHFGDGTRLSIL.

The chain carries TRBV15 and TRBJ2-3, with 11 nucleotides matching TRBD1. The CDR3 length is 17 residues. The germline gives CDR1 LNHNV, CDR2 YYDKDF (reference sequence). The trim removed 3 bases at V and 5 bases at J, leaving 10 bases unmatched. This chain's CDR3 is CATSSVFSGTGGDTQYF. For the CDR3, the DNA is TGTGCCACCAGCAGTGTATTTTCCGGGACAGGGGGAGATACGCAGTATTTT.

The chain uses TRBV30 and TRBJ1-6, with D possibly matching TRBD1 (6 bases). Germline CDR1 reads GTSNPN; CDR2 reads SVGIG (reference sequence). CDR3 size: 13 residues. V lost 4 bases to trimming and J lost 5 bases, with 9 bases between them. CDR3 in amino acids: CAWMDSHNSPLHF. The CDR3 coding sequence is TGTGCCTGGATGGACAGTCATAATTCACCCCTCCACTTT.

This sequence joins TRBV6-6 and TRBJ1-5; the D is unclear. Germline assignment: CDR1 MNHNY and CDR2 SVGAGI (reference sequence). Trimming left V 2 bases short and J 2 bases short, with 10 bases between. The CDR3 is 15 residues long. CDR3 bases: TGTGCCAGCAGTTACGAGGGTAGGGGCAATCAGCCCCAGCATTTT. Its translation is CASSYEGRGNQPQHF.

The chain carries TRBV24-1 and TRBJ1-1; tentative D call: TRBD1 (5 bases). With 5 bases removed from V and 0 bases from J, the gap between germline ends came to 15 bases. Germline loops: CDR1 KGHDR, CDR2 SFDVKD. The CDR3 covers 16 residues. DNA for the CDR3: TGTGCCACCAGTGGCCCACAGGAGCCCCTGAACACTGAAGCTTTCTTT. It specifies CATSGPQEPLNTEAFF.

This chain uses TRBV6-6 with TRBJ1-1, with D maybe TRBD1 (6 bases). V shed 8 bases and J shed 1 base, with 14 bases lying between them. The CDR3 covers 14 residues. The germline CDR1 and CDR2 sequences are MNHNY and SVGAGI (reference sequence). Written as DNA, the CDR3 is TGTGCCAGCCTCATAGGACAGCAGAACACTGAAGCTTTCTTT. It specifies CASLIGQQNTEAFF.

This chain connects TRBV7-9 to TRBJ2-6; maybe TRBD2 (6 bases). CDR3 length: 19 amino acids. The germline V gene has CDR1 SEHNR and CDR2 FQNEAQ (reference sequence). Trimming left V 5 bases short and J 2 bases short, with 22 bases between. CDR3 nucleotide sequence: TGTGCCAGCAGCCCCGATGTTAAGGTCTGGACTACTGGGGCCAACGTCCTGACTTTC. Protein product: CASSPDVKVWTTGANVLTF.

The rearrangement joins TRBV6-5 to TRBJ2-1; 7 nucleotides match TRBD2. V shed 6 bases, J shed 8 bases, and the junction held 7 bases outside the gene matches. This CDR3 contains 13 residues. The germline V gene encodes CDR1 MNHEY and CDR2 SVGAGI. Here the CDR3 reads CASRPGGGYEQFF. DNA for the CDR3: TGTGCCAGCAGACCGGGAGGAGGCTATGAGCAGTTCTTC.

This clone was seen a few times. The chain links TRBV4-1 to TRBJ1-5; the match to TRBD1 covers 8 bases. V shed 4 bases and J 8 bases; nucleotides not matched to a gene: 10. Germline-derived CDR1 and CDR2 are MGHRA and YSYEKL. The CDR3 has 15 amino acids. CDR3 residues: CASSPTDRVVEPQHF. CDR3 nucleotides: TGCGCCAGCAGCCCGACGGACAGGGTGGTGGAGCCCCAGCATTTT.

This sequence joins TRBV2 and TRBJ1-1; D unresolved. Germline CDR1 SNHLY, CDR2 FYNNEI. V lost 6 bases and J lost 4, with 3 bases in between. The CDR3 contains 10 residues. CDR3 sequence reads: CASSGTEAFF. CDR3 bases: TGTGCCAGCAGCGGCACTGAAGCTTTCTTT.

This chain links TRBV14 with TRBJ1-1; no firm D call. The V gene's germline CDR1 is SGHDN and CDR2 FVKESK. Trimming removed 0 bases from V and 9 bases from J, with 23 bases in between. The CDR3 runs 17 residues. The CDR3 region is CASSQEKGPGVSYKAFF. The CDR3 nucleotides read TGTGCCAGCAGCCAAGAAAAGGGTCCCGGGGTGAGTTACAAAGCTTTCTTT.

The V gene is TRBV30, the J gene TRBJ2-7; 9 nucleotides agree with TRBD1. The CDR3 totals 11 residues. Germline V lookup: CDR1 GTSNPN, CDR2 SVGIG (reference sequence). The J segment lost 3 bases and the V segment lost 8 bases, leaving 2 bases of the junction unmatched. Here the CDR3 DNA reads TGTGCCCAGGGACAGGGCTACGAGCAGTACTTC. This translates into CAQGQGYEQYF.

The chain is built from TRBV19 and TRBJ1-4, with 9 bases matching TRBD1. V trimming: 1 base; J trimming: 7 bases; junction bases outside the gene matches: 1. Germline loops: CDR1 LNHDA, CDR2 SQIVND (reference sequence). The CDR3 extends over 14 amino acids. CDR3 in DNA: TGTGCCAGTAGTATAGGACAGGGGGTTGAAAAACTGTTTTTT. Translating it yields CASSIGQGVEKLFF. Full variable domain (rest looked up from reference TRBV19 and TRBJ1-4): DGGITQSPKYLFRKEGQNVTLSCEQNLNHDAMYWYRQDPGQGLRLIYYSQIVNDFQKGDIAEGYSVSREKKESFPLTVTSAQKNPTAFYLCASSIGQGVEKLFFGSGTQLSVL.

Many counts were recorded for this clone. For the CDR3, the DNA is TGTGCCACCAGCAGACGCGGGGTAGGCACTGAAGCTTTCTTT. This gives the protein CATSRRGVGTEAFF. The chain uses TRBV15 and TRBJ1-1; D call uncertain. The CDR3 has 14 residues. The V gene lost 2 bases and the J gene lost 4 bases, with 11 bases spanning the gap. CDR1 and CDR2 (germline): LNHNV, YYDKDF (reference sequence).

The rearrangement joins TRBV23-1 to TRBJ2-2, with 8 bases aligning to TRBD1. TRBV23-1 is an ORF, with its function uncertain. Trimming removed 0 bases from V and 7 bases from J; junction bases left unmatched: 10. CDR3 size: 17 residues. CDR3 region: CASSQSLQGVVNGELFF. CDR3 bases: TGCGCCAGCAGTCAATCTCTACAGGGGGTTGTCAACGGGGAGCTGTTTTTT.

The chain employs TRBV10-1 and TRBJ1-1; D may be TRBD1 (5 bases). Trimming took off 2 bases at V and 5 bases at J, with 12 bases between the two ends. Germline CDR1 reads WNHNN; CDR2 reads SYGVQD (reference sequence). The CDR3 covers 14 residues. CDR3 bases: TGCGCCAGCAGTGAGCAGGGCCGGGGGACTGAAGCTTTCTTT. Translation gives CASSEQGRGTEAFF.

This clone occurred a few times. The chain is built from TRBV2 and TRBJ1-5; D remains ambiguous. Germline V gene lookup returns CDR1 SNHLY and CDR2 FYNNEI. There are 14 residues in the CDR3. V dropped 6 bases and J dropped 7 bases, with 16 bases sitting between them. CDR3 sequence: CASREALRAQPQHF. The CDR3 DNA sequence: TGTGCCAGCAGGGAGGCCCTAAGGGCCCAGCCCCAGCATTTT.

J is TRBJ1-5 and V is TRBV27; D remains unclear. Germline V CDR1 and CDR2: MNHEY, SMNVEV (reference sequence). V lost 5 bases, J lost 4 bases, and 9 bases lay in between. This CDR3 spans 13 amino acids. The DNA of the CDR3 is TGTGCCAGCAGTCCCCCAGGTAATCAGCCCCAGCATTTT. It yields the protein CASSPPGNQPQHF.

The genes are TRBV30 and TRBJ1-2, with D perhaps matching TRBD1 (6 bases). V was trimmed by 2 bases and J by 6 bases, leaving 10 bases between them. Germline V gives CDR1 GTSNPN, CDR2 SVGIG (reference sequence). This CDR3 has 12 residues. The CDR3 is CAWSLQGNGYTF. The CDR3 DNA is TGTGCCTGGAGTTTACAGGGAAATGGCTACACCTTC.

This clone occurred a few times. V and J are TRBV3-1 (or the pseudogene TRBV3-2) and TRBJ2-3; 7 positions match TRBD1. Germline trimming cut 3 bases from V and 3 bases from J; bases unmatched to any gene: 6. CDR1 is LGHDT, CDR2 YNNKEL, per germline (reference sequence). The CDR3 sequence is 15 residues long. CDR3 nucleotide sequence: TGTGCCAGCAGCCATGAATGGGACAGAACAGATACGCAGTATTTT. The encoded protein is CASSHEWDRTDTQYF.

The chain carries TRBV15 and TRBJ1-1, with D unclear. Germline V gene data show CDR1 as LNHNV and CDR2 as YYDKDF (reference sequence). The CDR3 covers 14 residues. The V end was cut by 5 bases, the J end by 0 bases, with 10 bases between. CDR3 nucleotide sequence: TGTGCCACCAGCCACGACAAGATGAACACTGAAGCTTTCTTT. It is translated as CATSHDKMNTEAFF.